The rows below give T cell receptor beta chains drawn from one sample of a study of post-analysis software for immune sequencing data. TCRdb fed the PCR reads into MiXCR, producing one record per CDR3 protein. The table has 750,000 to 950,000 distinct CDR3 sequences, around 53% seen once. Sequences were obtained from blood. All receptors derive from a girl aged 10-17 years with multiple sclerosis. Each CDR3 is given with its conserved first and last residue. A D gene is named only where the DNA matches it firmly. Size values are once, few and many counts, or a class for expanded clones, and some rows have none.

J: TRBJ2-5
D: .
V: TRBV10-3
size: few
DNA: TGTGCCATCAGATCCTATAGTGGTACCCAGTACTTC
CDR3: CAIRSYSGTQYF

J: TRBJ2-1
D: TRBD2
V: TRBV20-1
size: .
DNA: TGCAGTGCTCCCGGGAGGGTCTCGTATGAGCAGTTCTTC
CDR3: CSAPGRVSYEQFF

J: TRBJ2-7
D: .
V: TRBV14
size: .
DNA: TGTGCCAGCAGCCCCCCCTGGGGGAAATCGACCTACGAGCAGTACTTC
CDR3: CASSPPWGKSTYEQYF

J: TRBJ1-1
D: .
V: TRBV7-2
size: .
DNA: TGTGCCAGCAGCTTTGACAGGCTGAACACTGAAGCTTTCTTT
CDR3: CASSFDRLNTEAFF

J: TRBJ2-6
D: TRBD1
V: TRBV5-1
size: .
DNA: TGCGCCAGCAGCGACTACCAGGGGGCGGCCCCCTCTGGGGCCAACGTCCTGACTTTC
CDR3: CASSDYQGAAPSGANVLTF

J: TRBJ1-5
D: .
V: TRBV11-2
size: .
DNA: TGTGCCAGCAGCTTAGTTGGGGGGACGGTCCCCAATCAGCCCCAGCATTTT
CDR3: CASSLVGGTVPNQPQHF

J: TRBJ1-1
D: .
V: TRBV10-2
size: .
DNA: TGCGCCAGCGCGGACCCAGCCCCTGAAGCTTTCTTT
CDR3: CASADPAPEAFF

J: TRBJ2-1
D: TRBD2
V: TRBV5-1
size: .
DNA: TGCGCCAGCAGCTTCTCTAGCGGGAGTAGCTATGAGCAGTTCTTC
CDR3: CASSFSSGSSYEQFF

J: TRBJ2-7
D: TRBD1
V: TRBV9
size: .
DNA: TGTGCCAGCAGCGCCTCGGGACAGTCCGACGAGCAGTACTTC
CDR3: CASSASGQSDEQYF

J: TRBJ2-1
D: TRBD2
V: TRBV29-1
size: .
DNA: TGCAGCGTGGCCGCTAGCGGGGGGCGTAATGAGCAGTTCTTC
CDR3: CSVAASGGRNEQFF

J: TRBJ2-7
D: .
V: TRBV29-1
size: .
DNA: TGCAGCGTTTCTCGTCAGCCCCTCTCCTACGAGCAGTACTTC
CDR3: CSVSRQPLSYEQYF

J: TRBJ2-3
D: TRBD1
V: TRBV29-1
size: .
DNA: TGCAGCGCCCGCCGGGACAGTAGCACAGATACGCAGTATTTT
CDR3: CSARRDSSTDTQYF

J: TRBJ1-2
D: TRBD1
V: TRBV20-1
size: .
DNA: TGCAGTGCTATTCTCCTCGGACAGGGGGAACATGGCTACACCTTC
CDR3: CSAILLGQGEHGYTF

J: TRBJ1-2
D: .
V: TRBV7-2
size: .
DNA: TGTGCCAGCAGTCCAGGGGGCTACACCTTC
CDR3: CASSPGGYTF

J: TRBJ2-1
D: TRBD2
V: TRBV12-3/TRBV12-4
size: .
DNA: TGTGCCAGCCGACGGGAGCGGGGGATCAATGAGCAGTTCTTC
CDR3: CASRRERGINEQFF

J: TRBJ2-2
D: .
V: TRBV5-1
size: once
DNA: TGCGCCAGCAGCTCAAGGGCTTCCGGGGAGCTGTTTTTT
CDR3: CASSSRASGELFF

J: TRBJ2-1
D: .
V: TRBV5-1
size: once
DNA: TGCGCCAGCAGCTTAGAGCCGCAGGGCTACAATGAGCAGTTCTTC
CDR3: CASSLEPQGYNEQFF

J: TRBJ2-1
D: TRBD2
V: TRBV20-1
size: .
DNA: TGCAGTGCTCCTAGCGGGAGCTCCTACAATGAGCAGTTCTTC
CDR3: CSAPSGSSYNEQFF

J: TRBJ1-2
D: TRBD1
V: TRBV5-1
size: .
DNA: TGCGCCAGCAGCTTGGACCCTCCGGGACAGGGGGCGGATGGCTACACCTTC
CDR3: CASSLDPPGQGADGYTF

J: TRBJ1-2
D: .
V: TRBV20-1
size: .
DNA: TGCAGTGTACACTCTAACTATGGCTACACCTTC
CDR3: CSVHSNYGYTF

J: TRBJ2-7
D: TRBD2
V: TRBV6-2/TRBV6-3
size: .
DNA: TGTGCCAGCAGCGAAATAGCGGGGCGGCTCGAGCAGTACTTC
CDR3: CASSEIAGRLEQYF

J: TRBJ2-1
D: TRBD1
V: TRBV6-2/TRBV6-3
size: .
DNA: TGTGCCAGCAGTTGGGACAGGGGTGGGCAGTTCTTC
CDR3: CASSWDRGGQFF

J: TRBJ2-1
D: TRBD1
V: TRBV27
size: .
DNA: TGTGCCAGCCGTCACCCGCAGGGGGCGTACAATGAGCAGTTCTTC
CDR3: CASRHPQGAYNEQFF

J: TRBJ1-2
D: .
V: TRBV3-1
size: .
DNA: TGTGCCAGCAGCCAACATGGGGTAGGGAAAGATGGCTACACCTTC
CDR3: CASSQHGVGKDGYTF

J: TRBJ2-2
D: .
V: TRBV12-3/TRBV12-4
size: many
DNA: TGTGCCAGCAGCCTCCTGGCGCCTAACACCGGGGAGCTGTTTTTT
CDR3: CASSLLAPNTGELFF

J: TRBJ2-7
D: .
V: TRBV29-1
size: .
DNA: TGCAGCGTTGTGGAAGCGCTAGGGATTAGCTCCTACGAGCAGTACTTC
CDR3: CSVVEALGISSYEQYF

J: TRBJ2-5
D: .
V: TRBV10-3
size: .
DNA: TGTGCCATCAGTGTGGGGGCCTACCAAGAGACCCAGTACTTC
CDR3: CAISVGAYQETQYF

J: TRBJ2-4
D: TRBD2
V: TRBV3-1
size: few
DNA: TGTGCCAGCAGTCAGCGGGAGGCGCTAGCCAAAAACATTCAGTACTTC
CDR3: CASSQREALAKNIQYF

J: TRBJ2-3
D: TRBD2
V: TRBV29-1
size: few
DNA: TGCAGCGCCACGGGACTAGCGGGGCTGGCGGATACGCAGTATTTT
CDR3: CSATGLAGLADTQYF

J: TRBJ2-1
D: .
V: TRBV20-1
size: .
DNA: TGCAGTGCCGCCTATTCCGGGACCTACAATGAGCAGTTCTTC
CDR3: CSAAYSGTYNEQFF

J: TRBJ1-6
D: .
V: TRBV3-1
size: .
DNA: TGTGCCAGCAGCCCTAGCGCGACAGGAATTGCCCTCCACTTT
CDR3: CASSPSATGIALHF

J: TRBJ1-2
D: .
V: TRBV7-2
size: .
DNA: TGTGCCAGCAGCTTATATCGGGGGGACTATGGCTACACCTTC
CDR3: CASSLYRGDYGYTF

J: TRBJ2-7
D: TRBD1
V: TRBV6-5
size: .
DNA: TGTGCCAGCAATGGGGACAGGGGAGTCGGCGAGCAGTACTTC
CDR3: CASNGDRGVGEQYF

J: TRBJ2-5
D: .
V: TRBV15
size: .
DNA: TGTGCCACCTTGGAGGCGCCCCGGGAGACCCAGTACTTC
CDR3: CATLEAPRETQYF

J: TRBJ2-1
D: TRBD1
V: TRBV29-1
size: once
DNA: TGCAGCGTTGCGGGACAGGGGGCCTACAACGAGCAGTTCTTC
CDR3: CSVAGQGAYNEQFF

J: TRBJ2-3
D: .
V: TRBV7-3
size: .
DNA: TGTGCCAGCAGCTTTAACGAGCGGTCAGATACGCAGTATTTT
CDR3: CASSFNERSDTQYF

J: TRBJ1-2
D: .
V: TRBV12-3/TRBV12-4
size: once
DNA: TGTGCCAGCACCCCCGGGACGGTTGCCTATGGCTACACCTTC
CDR3: CASTPGTVAYGYTF